This T cell receptor (beta chain) comes out of a study of shared clonotypes between healthy human individuals (dated by TCRdb to about 2020). Regarding the complete study: The cohort included a few men and two women between 18 and 49 years of age. For each donor, three plates each were used for CD4 naive and CD4 memory, two plates were used for CD8 naive, and one plate was used for CD8 memory. To estimate repertoire size and how much clonotypes are shared between individuals, the study performed deep sequencing of blood TCR repertoires from five healthy adults. To increase sequencing depth and limit assay-specific biases, different laboratories used diverse techniques to prepare libraries and sequence TCR repertoires. Leukapheresis yielded between about 0.85 and 9.5 billion PBMCs per donor. The full study reports these points: Only blood was sampled, and tissue TCR repertoires likely differ from those in blood. Larger estimated clonotype richness was generally found for naive subsets than for memory subsets. Compared with non-shared clonotypes, clonotypes shared by all four sorted-subset donors had higher generation probabilities. Based on pairwise subsampling, the degree of clonotype sharing among donors was expected to be affected by sequencing depth. Across four donors, about 4.5% of naive CD4, approximately 4% of naive CD8, around 2.5% of memory CD4, and over 0.35% of memory CD8 clonotypes were shared. The genetic and exposure-history diversity represented was limited by the small number of donors. Even with the large sequencing depth, rarefaction of the sorted-subset datasets indicated that sequencing was incomplete.

A word on this clone: Its antigen is not yet known. No base-level quality is on record; no much larger clone is a single base apart.

Using the deep immunoSEQ assay, TCR CDR3 regions were amplified from genomic DNA by multiplex PCR. Extracted genomic DNA from each cell subset was distributed evenly across all wells of several immunoSEQ 96-well plates, and each plate was treated as a replicate. For sorted subsets, each replicate PCR was loaded with 200 to 250 ng genomic DNA, equivalent to 30,000 or so T cell genomes. The purified libraries were quantified using a Qubit 3.0 fluorometer, sized with a Bioanalyzer 2100, and then quantified again using the KAPA Library Quantification kit. Every immunoSEQ 96-well plate was sequenced on a dedicated single-read 150-cycle Illumina NextSeq 550 flow cell. As for the authors' bioinformatics: Because the immunoSEQ output held only junctional sequences and lacked quality scores, the filtering could not match the filtering applied to full-length reads. Sequences were annotated with PyIR, a Python wrapper for IgBLAST v1.9, and V/J genes and CDR3 were assigned using IMGT germline references. Any read was removed if the V/J assignment was weak (E-value above 1e-6), the CDR3 was missing, or the read contained stop codons, out-of-frame junctions, or ambiguous translated residues. V3J clonotypes were defined as sequences sharing an identical inferred V gene, J gene, and CDR3 amino acid sequence. Percentage overlap between repertoires was calculated by dividing the number of shared unique clonotypes by the size of the smaller repertoire. Three approaches were used to assess repertoire richness: RTK rarefaction, the Chao1 estimator, and Recon v2.1 estimates of unobserved clonotypes. Generation probabilities were computed with OLGA for all TCRbeta clonotypes obtained by the gDNA method from several donors. Held by TCRdb, this immuneACCESS table contains in-frame sequences only and omits some clones. Under half of the omission traces to an unresolved V gene where checked; the cause of the rest is unknown. D and trimming were read from the DNA, whereas the V and J calls and clone size are those reported in that table. The sample table holds about 980,000 clones, of which 76% were seen once. 1.5% of the sample is in the top ten clones.

Donors were healthy HIV-negative adults with no recently reported acute infections or vaccinations. Every donor was a Caucasian adult residing in Nashville, Tennessee, USA. CD4+ T cells were enriched by magnetic negative selection, after which naive cells were positively selected on CD45RA and the negative fraction was taken as the memory subset. Blood was collected by leukapheresis, and PBMCs were isolated by Ficoll-Histopaque density gradient centrifugation and then cryopreserved in liquid nitrogen vapor phase. Analytical flow cytometry was used to check the purity and quantity of each magnetically sorted T cell population. From each sorted fraction, genomic DNA was isolated and quantified by UV absorbance on a Nanodrop 2000c. From the cysteine up to the phenylalanine, the CDR3 has a length of 14 residues. Left in the record is the CDR3 DNA by itself, 42 bases read in frame from the first base. At the junction V is shortened by 6 bases and J by 2 bases, with 14 bases in between. From the germline V gene, CDR1 is MNHEY and CDR2 is SVGAGI.

This TCR was sampled from a man aged 18 to 30 in good health. The rearranged chain carries TRBV6-5 and TRBJ2-7; TRBD2 is possibly the D segment (5 matching bases). Sequenced material: memory CD4+ T cells sorted from blood. Interpreted using the paper, the cell subset or site label stands for: CD45RA-negative fraction. The nucleotides are TGTGCCAGCAGCTTAGGAGAGGGTACCTACGAGCAGTACTTC. Translation gives CASSLGEGTYEQYF.